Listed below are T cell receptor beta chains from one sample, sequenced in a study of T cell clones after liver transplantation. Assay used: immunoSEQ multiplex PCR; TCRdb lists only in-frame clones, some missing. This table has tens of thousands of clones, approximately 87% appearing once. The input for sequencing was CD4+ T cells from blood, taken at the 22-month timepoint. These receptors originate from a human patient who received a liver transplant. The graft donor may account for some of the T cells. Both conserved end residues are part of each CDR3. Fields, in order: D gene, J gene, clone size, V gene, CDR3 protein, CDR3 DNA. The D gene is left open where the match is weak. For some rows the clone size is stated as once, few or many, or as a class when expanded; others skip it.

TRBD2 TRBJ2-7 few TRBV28 CASSFTTSGQITYEQYF TGTGCCAGCAGTTTTACGACTAGCGGACAAATTACCTACGAGCAGTACTTC
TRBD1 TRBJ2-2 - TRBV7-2 CASSSHRGNTGELFF TGTGCCAGCAGTTCTCACAGGGGGAACACCGGGGAGCTGTTTTTT
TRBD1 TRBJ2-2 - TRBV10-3 CAISQTDRAITGELFF TGTGCCATCAGTCAAACGGACAGGGCAATAACCGGGGAGCTGTTTTTT
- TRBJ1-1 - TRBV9 CASSVTGGHPNTEAFF TGTGCCAGCAGCGTAACCGGAGGCCACCCGAACACTGAAGCTTTCTTT
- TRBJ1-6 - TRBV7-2 CASSFAGPPNSPLHF TGTGCCAGCAGCTTTGCCGGGCCACCGAATTCACCCCTCCACTTT
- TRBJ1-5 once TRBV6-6 CASTTGTGNNQPQHF TGTGCCAGCACGACTGGCACAGGGAACAATCAGCCCCAGCATTTT
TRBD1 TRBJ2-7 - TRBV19 CASRPGQGVYEQYF TGTGCCAGTAGACCGGGACAGGGGGTTTACGAGCAGTACTTC
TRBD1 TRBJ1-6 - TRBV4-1 CASSQGGQVVNSPLHF TGCGCCAGCAGCCAAGGGGGACAGGTGGTAAATTCACCCCTCCACTTT
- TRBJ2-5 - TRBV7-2 CASSMGLQETQYF TGTGCCAGCAGCATGGGACTTCAAGAGACCCAGTACTTC
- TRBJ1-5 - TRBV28 CASRRQDGNQPQHF TGTGCCAGCAGACGACAGGATGGGAATCAGCCCCAGCATTTT
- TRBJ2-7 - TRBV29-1 CSVGTVSLYEQYF TGCAGCGTAGGGACCGTATCCCTCTACGAGCAGTACTTC
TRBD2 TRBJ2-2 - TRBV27 CASSSRLAGGPGELFF TGTGCCAGCAGTTCGAGACTAGCGGGAGGGCCGGGGGAGCTGTTTTTT
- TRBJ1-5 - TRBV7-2 CASSLEDTQGPNQPQHF TGTGCCAGCAGCTTAGAAGACACTCAAGGCCCCAATCAGCCCCAGCATTTT